This TCR beta chain came from a study of blood T cell repertoires in COVID-19. On the study more broadly: PBMCs, B-cell-depleted T cells, or T cells provided the cDNA or gDNA that made up the material.

The table came from immunoSEQ multiplex PCR; TCRdb's copy has only in-frame clones and leaves some out. The repertoire holds approximately 110,000 clones, with about 84% as singletons. A single count supports this clone. Germline V gene sequence: CDR1 MDHEN, CDR2 SYDVKM. Germline trimming cut 7 bases from V and 0 bases from J; bases unmatched to any gene: 6. This CDR3 contains 15 residues. The chain is built from TRBV28 and TRBJ2-1, with 7 bases lining up with TRBD2. The receptor comes from a human donor in a cohort sampled during active COVID-19. Sample: peripheral blood. CDR3 in amino acids: CASKAGVLSYNEQFF. CDR3 sequence (DNA): TGTGCCAGCAAGGCGGGAGTACTCTCCTACAATGAGCAGTTCTTC. Looking up the rest from reference TRBV28 and TRBJ2-1 gives the full variable domain: DVKVTQSSRYLVKRTGEKVFLECVQDMDHENMFWYRQDPGLGLRLIYFSYDVKMKEKGDIPEGYSVSREKKERFSLILESASTNQTSMYLCASKAGVLSYNEQFFGPGTRLTVL.